This T cell receptor (beta chain) was found in a study of CD8+ T cells in alopecia areata. Treatment specified: oral pan-JAK inhibitor, 5-10 mg twice daily. Germline V gene lookup returns CDR1 SGHKS and CDR2 YYEKEE (reference sequence). The CDR3 length is 14 residues. Trimming stripped 4 bases from V and 0 bases from J, with 7 bases between. RNA was isolated and reverse transcribed to cDNA, the sequencing template. Sequencing used immunoSEQ multiplex PCR; TCRdb keeps in-frame clones, though not all of them. The repertoire holds roughly 220,000 clones, with about two fifths as singletons. The rearrangement joins TRBV5-5 to TRBJ2-2; D gene ambiguous. This receptor was taken from a human donor with alopecia areata. This specimen was CD4+ T cells sorted from blood, taken at approximately week 34, from a patient treated with tofacitinib. In DNA, the CDR3 is TGTGCCAGCAGCCCACCGACGAACACCGGGGAGCTGTTTTTT. Amino acids: CASSPPTNTGELFF. The variable domain in full, completed from reference TRBV5-5 and TRBJ2-2, reads DAGVTQSPTHLIKTRGQQVTLRCSPISGHKSVSWYQQVLGQGPQFIFQYYEKEERGRGNFPDRFSARQFPNYSSELNVNALLLGDSALYLCASSPPTNTGELFFGEGSRLTVL.